This T cell receptor (beta chain) was sequenced in a study of spatial heterogeneity in lung cancer. Study-level background: There was a strong correlation between the counts of TCR transcripts measured in tumor regions and a T cell transcriptional module score that was calculated from matched bulk RNA-seq. Within raw reads, each unique TCR and UMI combination appeared on average more than ten times.

TCR cDNA molecules each carried a unique molecular identifier. Each CDR3 protein gets one entry after TCRdb re-called the 5' RACE reads with MiXCR. The sample shows 7,200 or so distinct CDR3 sequences, 6% to 9% of them seen only once. Trimming removed 5 bases from V and 6 bases from J, with 20 bases in between. This CDR3 comprises 15 residues. This clonotype rates as medium-sized. The target antigen is unknown. A library prepared for alpha chains yielded this beta chain as an off-target read; its size is of little meaning. Regarding the study as a whole: Ubiquitous expanded TCR counts tracked ubiquitous nonsynonymous mutations, and regional counts tracked regional ones. In tumors, expanded intratumoral alpha and beta TCR counts tracked mutation counts.

Described time point: sample taken at primary tumor resection. The genes are TRBV12-3 or TRBV12-4 and TRBJ2-7, with a possible D match to TRBD2 (6 bases). This material consisted of lung tumor tissue, taken at surgery. The clonotype originates from a female donor with early-stage non-small cell lung cancer. The CDR3 is CASSRGAPPLGEQYF. CDR3 bases: TGTGCCAGCAGTCGCGGGGCACCCCCCCTAGGCGAGCAGTACTTC.